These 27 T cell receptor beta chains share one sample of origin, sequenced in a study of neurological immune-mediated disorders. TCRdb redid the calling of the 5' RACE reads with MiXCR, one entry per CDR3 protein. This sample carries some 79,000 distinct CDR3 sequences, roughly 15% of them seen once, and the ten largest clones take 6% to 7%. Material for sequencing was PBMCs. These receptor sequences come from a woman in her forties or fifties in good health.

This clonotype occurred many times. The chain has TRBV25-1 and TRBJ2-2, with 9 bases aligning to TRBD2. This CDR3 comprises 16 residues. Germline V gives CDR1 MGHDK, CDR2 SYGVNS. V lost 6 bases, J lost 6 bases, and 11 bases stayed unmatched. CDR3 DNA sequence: TGTGCCAGCAGCAGACCTGGGACTAGCTGGGCCGGGGAGCTGTTTTTT. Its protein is CASSRPGTSWAGELFF.

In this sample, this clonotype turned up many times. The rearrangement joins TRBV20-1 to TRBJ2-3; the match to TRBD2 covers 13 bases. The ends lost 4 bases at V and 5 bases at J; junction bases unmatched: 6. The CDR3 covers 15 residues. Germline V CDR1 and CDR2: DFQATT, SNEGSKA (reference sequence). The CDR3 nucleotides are TGCAGTGCTATGACTAGCGGGGGGAGACTAGATACGCAGTATTTT. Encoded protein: CSAMTSGGRLDTQYF.

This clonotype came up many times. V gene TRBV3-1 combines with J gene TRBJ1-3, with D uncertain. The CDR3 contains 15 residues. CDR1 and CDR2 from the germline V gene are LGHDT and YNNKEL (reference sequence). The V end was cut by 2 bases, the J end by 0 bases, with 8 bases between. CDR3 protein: CASSQTQSSGNTIYF. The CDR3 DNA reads TGTGCCAGCAGCCAAACCCAAAGCTCTGGAAACACCATATATTTT.

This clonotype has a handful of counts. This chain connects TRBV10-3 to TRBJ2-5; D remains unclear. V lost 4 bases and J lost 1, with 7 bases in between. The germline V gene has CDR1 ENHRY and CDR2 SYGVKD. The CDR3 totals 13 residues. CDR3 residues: CAISAWTQETQYF. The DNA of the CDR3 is TGTGCCATCAGTGCGTGGACCCAAGAGACCCAGTACTTC.

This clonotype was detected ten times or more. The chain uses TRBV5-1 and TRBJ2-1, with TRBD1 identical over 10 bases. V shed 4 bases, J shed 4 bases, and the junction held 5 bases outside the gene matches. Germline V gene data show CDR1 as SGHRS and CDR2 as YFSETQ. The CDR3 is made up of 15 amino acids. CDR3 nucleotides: TGCGCCAGCAGCATAGGGACAGGGGAATACAATGAGCAGTTCTTC. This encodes CASSIGTGEYNEQFF. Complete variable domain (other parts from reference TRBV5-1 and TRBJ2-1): KAGVTQTPRYLIKTRGQQVTLSCSPISGHRSVSWYQQTPGQGLQFLFEYFSETQRNKGNFPGRFSGRQFSNSRSEMNVSTLELGDSALYLCASSIGTGEYNEQFFGPGTRLTVL.

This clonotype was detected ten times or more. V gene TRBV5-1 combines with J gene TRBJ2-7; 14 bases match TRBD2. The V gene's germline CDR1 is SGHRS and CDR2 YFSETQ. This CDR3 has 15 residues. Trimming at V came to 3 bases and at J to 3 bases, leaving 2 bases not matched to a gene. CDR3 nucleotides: TGCGCCAGCAGCTCGGGGACTAGCGGGAGCTACGAGCAGTACTTC. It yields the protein CASSSGTSGSYEQYF.

In nucleotides, the CDR3 is TGTGCCAGCAGCCTCATGACAGGGGGCATTTACGAGCAGTACTTC. It codes for CASSLMTGGIYEQYF. This chain connects TRBV12-3 or TRBV12-4 to TRBJ2-7; TRBD1 matches at 10 bases. The CDR3 extends over 15 amino acids. The V and J ends lost 6 bases and 4 bases, in that order; junction bases with no gene match: 9.

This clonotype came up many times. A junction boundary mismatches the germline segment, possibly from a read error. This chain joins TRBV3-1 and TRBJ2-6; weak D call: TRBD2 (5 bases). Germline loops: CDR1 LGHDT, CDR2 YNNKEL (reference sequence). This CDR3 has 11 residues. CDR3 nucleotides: TGTGCCAGCAGCCAAGATAGCGACCCGGCTTTC. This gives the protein CASSQDSDPAF.

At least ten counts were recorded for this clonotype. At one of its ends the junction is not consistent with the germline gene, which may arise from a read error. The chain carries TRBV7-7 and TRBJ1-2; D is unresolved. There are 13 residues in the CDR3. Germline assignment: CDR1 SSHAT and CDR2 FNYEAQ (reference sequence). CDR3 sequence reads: CASTLFERYGYTF. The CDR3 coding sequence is TGTGCCAGCACCTTATTCGAGCGGTATGGCTACACCTTC. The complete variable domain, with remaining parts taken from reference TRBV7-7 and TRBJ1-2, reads GAGVSQSPRYKVTKRGQDVTLRCDPISSHATLYWYQQALGQGPEFLTYFNYEAQPDKSGLPSDRFSAERPEGSISTLTIQRTEQRDSAMYRCASTLFERYGYTFGSGTRLTVV.

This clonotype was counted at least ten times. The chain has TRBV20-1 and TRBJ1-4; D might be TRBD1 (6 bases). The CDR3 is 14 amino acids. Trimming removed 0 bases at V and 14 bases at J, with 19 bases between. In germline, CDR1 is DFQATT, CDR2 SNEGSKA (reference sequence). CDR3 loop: CSARDHRQDASLFF. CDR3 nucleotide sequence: TGCAGTGCTAGAGATCATCGACAGGACGCATCTCTGTTTTTT.

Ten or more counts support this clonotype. CDR3 loop: CASSSATSGSTSRSYEQYF. As DNA, the CDR3 is TGCGCCAGCAGCTCCGCGACTAGCGGGAGCACCTCCAGGTCCTACGAGCAGTACTTC. The rearrangement links TRBV5-1 to TRBJ2-7; the match to TRBD2 covers 12 bases. The germline V gene has CDR1 SGHRS and CDR2 YFSETQ. V trimming: 3 bases; J trimming: 1 base; junction bases outside the gene matches: 14. The length of the CDR3 is 19 residues.

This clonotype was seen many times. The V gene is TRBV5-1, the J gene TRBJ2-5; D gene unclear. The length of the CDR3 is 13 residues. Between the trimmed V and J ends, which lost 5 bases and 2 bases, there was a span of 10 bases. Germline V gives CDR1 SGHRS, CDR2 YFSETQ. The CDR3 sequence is CASRELPQETQYF. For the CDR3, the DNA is TGCGCCAGCAGGGAACTCCCGCAAGAGACCCAGTACTTC.

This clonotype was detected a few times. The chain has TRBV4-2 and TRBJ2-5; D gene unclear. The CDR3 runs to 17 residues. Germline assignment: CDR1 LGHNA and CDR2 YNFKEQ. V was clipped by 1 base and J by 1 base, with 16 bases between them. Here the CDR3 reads CASSQADGTRGQETQYF. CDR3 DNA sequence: TGTGCCAGCAGCCAAGCTGACGGAACGAGAGGCCAAGAGACCCAGTACTTC.

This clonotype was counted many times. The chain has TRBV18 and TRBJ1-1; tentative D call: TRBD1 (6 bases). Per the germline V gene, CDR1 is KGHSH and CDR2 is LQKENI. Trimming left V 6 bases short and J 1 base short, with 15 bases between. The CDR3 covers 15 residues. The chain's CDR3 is CASSTVGQRNTEAFF. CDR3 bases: TGTGCCAGCTCCACCGTAGGACAGAGGAACACTGAAGCTTTCTTT.

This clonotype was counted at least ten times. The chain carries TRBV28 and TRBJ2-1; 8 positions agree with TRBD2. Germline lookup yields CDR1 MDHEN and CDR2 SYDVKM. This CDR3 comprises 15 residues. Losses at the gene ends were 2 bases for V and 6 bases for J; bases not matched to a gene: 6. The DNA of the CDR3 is TGTGCCAGCAGTTTAACTAGCGGAGCCGGCAATGAGCAGTTCTTC. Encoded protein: CASSLTSGAGNEQFF. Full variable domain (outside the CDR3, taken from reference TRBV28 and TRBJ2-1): DVKVTQSSRYLVKRTGEKVFLECVQDMDHENMFWYRQDPGLGLRLIYFSYDVKMKEKGDIPEGYSVSREKKERFSLILESASTNQTSMYLCASSLTSGAGNEQFFGPGTRLTVL.

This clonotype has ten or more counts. Here the CDR3 reads CATSRDGQPNSPLHF. The CDR3 DNA follows: TGTGCCACCAGCAGAGATGGCCAGCCGAATTCACCCCTCCACTTT. The chain couples TRBV15 to TRBJ1-6; no definite D call. V was clipped by 0 bases and J by 7 bases, with 10 bases between them. The CDR3 spans 15 residues. Germline V lookup: CDR1 LNHNV, CDR2 YYDKDF (reference sequence). The variable domain in full, with the rest retrieved from reference TRBV15 and TRBJ1-6, is DAMVIQNPRYQVTQFGKPVTLSCSQTLNHNVMYWYQQKSSQAPKLLFHYYDKDFNNEADTPDNFQSRRPNTSFCFLDIRSPGLGDTAMYLCATSRDGQPNSPLHFGNGTRLTVT.

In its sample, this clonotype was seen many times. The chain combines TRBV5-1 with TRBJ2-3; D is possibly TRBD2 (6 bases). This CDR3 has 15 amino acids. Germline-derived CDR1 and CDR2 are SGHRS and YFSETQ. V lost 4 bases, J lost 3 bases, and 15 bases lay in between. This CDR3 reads CASSRRDPGTDTQYF. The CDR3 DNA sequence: TGCGCCAGCAGCAGGCGGGACCCAGGGACAGATACGCAGTATTTT.

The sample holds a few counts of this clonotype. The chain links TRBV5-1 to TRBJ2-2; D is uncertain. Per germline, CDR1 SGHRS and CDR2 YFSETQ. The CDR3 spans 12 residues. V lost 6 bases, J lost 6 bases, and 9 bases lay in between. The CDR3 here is CASTFNAGELFF. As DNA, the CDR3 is TGCGCCAGCACCTTCAATGCCGGGGAGCTGTTTTTT.

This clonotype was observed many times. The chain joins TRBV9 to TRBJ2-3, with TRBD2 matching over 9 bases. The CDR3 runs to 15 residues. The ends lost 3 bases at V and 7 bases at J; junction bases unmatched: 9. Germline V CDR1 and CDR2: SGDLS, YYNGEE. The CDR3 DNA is TGTGCCAGCAGCGCCCCTAGCGGGATGGAGTATACGCAGTATTTT. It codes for CASSAPSGMEYTQYF.

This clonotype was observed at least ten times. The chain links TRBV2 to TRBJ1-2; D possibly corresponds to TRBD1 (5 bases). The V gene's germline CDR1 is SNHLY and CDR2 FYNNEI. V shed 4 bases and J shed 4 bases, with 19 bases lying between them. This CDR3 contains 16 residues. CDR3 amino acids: CASSVGARAESYGYTF. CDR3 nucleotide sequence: TGTGCCAGCAGTGTAGGGGCCAGGGCGGAGAGCTATGGCTACACCTTC.

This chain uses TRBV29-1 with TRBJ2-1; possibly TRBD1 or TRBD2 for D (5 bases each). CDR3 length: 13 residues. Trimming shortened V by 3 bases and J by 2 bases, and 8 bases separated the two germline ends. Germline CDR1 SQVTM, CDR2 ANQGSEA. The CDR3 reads CSVDMGPYNEQFF. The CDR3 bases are TGCAGCGTTGACATGGGACCCTACAATGAGCAGTTCTTC.

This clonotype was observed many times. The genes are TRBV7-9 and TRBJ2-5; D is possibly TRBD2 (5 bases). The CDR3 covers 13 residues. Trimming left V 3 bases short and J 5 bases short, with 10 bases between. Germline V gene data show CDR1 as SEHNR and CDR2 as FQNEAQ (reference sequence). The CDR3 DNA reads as TGTGCCAGCAGCTTCGGGGTGGCCGAGACCCAGTACTTC. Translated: CASSFGVAETQYF. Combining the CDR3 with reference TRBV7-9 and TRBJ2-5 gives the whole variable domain DTGVSQNPRHKITKRGQNVTFRCDPISEHNRLYWYRQTLGQGPEFLTYFQNEAQLEKSRLLSDRFSAERPKGSFSTLEIQRTEQGDSAMYLCASSFGVAETQYFGPGTRLLVL.

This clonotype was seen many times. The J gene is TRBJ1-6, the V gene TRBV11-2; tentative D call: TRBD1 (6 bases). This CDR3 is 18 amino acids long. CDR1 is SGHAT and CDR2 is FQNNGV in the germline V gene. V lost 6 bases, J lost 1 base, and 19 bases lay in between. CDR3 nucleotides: TGTGCCAGCAGTCCTACGGGGGCAGTGGGGTCCTATAATTCACCCCTCCACTTT. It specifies CASSPTGAVGSYNSPLHF.

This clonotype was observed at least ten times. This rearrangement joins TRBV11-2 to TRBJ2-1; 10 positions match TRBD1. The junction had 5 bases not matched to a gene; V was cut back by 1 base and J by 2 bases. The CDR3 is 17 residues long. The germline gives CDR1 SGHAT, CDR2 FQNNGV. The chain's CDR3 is CASSLARDRGTYNEQFF. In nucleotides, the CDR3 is TGTGCCAGCAGCTTAGCCCGGGACAGGGGAACCTACAATGAGCAGTTCTTC. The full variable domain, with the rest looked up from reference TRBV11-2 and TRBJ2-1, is EAGVAQSPRYKIIEKRQSVAFWCNPISGHATLYWYQQILGQGPKLLIQFQNNGVVDDSQLPKDRFSAERLKGVDSTLKIQPAKLEDSAVYLCASSLARDRGTYNEQFFGPGTRLTVL.

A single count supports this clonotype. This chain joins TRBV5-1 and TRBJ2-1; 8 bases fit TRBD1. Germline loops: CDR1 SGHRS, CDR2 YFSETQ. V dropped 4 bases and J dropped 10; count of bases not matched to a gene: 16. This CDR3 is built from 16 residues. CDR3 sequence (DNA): TGCGCCAGCAGCGTACCCGGTGGACAGGGTATCAACGAGCAGTTCTTC. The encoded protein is CASSVPGGQGINEQFF.

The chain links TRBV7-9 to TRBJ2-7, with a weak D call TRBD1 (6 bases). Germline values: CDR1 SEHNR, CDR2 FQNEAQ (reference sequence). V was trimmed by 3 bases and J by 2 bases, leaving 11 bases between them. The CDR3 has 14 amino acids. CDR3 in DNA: TGTGCCAGCAGCTTCCAACAGGGTCCCTACGAGCAGTACTTC. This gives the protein CASSFQQGPYEQYF.

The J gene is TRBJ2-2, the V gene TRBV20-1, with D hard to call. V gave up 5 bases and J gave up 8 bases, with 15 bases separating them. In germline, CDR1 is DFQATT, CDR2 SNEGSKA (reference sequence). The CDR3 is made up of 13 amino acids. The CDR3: CSADGWATGELFF. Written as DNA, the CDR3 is TGCAGTGCTGACGGGTGGGCTACAGGGGAGCTGTTTTTT.